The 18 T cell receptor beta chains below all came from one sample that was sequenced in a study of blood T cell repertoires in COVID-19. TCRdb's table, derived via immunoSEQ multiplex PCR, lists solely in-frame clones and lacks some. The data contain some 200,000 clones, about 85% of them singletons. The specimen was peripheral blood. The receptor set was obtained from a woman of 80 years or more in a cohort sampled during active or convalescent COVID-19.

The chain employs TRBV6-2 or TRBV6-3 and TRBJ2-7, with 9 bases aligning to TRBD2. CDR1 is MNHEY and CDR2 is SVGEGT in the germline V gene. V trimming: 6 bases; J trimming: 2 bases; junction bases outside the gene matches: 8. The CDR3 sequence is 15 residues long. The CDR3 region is CASRYLSSGTYEQYF. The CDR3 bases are TGTGCCAGCAGGTACCTCTCTAGCGGGACCTACGAGCAGTACTTC.

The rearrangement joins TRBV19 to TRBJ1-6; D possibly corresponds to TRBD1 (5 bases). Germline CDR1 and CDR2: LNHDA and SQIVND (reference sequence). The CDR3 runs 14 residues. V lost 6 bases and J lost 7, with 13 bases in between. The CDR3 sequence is CASSHQGVNSPLHF. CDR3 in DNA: TGTGCCAGTAGCCACCAGGGCGTCAATTCACCCCTCCACTTT.

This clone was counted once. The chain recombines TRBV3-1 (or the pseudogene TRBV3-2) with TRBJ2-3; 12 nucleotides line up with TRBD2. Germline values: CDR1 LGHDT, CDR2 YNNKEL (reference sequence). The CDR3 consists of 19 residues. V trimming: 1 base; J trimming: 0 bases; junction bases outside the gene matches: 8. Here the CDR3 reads CASSQGRRTSGTSTDTQYF. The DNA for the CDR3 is TGTGCCAGCAGCCAAGGTCGTCGGACTAGCGGGACTAGCACAGATACGCAGTATTTT.

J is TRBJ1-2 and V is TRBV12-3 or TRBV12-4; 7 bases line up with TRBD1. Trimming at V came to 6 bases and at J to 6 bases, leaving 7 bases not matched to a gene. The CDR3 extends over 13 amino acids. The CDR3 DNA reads TGTGCCAGCAGGCGACAGGGAGAGGATGGCTACACCTTC. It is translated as CASRRQGEDGYTF.

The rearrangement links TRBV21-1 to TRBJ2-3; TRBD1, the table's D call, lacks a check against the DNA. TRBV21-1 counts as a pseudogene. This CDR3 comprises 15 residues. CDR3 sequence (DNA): TGTGCCAGCAGCGGTGTCAGGGTAGCCGCAGATACGCAGTATTTT. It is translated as CASSGVRVAADTQYF.

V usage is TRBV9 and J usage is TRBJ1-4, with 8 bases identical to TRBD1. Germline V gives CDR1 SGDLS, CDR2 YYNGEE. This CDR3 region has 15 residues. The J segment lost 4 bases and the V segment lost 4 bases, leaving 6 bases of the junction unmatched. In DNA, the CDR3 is TGTGCCAGCAGCCCAAGACAGGGGAATAATGAAAAACTGTTTTTT. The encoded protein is CASSPRQGNNEKLFF.

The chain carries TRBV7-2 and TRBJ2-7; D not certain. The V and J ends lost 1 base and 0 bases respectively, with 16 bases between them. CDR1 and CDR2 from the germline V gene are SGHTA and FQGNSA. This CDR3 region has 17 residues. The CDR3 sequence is CASSLGVFGGTSYEQYF. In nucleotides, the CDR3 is TGTGCCAGCAGCTTAGGAGTTTTTGGCGGTACCTCCTACGAGCAGTACTTC.

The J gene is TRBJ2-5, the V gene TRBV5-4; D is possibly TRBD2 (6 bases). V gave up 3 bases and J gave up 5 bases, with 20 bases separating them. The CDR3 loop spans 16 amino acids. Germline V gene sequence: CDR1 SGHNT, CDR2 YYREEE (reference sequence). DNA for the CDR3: TGTGCCAGCAGCTCAACTTCCGGGAGTAAGGGGGAGACCCAGTACTTC. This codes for CASSSTSGSKGETQYF.

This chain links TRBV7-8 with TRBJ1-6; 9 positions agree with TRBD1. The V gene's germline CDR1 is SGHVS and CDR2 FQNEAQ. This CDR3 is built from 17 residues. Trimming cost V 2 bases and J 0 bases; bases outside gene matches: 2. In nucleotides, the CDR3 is TGTGCCAGCAGCTTACCACAGGGGGCCTCCTATAATTCACCCCTCCACTTT. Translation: CASSLPQGASYNSPLHF.

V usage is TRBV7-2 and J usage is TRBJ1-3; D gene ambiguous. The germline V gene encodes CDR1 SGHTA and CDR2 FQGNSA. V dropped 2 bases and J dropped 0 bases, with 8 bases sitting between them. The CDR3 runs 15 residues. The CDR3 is CASSLSVFSGNTIYF. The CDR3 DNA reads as TGTGCCAGCAGCTTATCCGTATTCTCTGGAAACACCATATATTTT. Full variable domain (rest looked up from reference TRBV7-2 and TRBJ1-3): GAGVSQSPSNKVTEKGKDVELRCDPISGHTALYWYRQSLGQGLEFLIYFQGNSAPDKSGLPSDRFSAERTGGSVSTLTIQRTQQEDSAVYLCASSLSVFSGNTIYFGEGSWLTVV.

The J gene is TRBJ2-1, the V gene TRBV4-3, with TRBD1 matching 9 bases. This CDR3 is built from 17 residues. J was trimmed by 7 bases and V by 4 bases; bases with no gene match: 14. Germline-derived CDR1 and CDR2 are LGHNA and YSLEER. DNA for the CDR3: TGCGCCAGCAGCCTCCATCCATTGGACAGGGGAAGGAATGAGCAGTTCTTC. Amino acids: CASSLHPLDRGRNEQFF.

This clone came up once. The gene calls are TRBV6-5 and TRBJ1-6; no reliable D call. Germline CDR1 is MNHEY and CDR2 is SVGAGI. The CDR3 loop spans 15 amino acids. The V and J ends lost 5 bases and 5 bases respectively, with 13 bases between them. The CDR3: CASSNIVANNSPLHF. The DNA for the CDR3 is TGTGCCAGCAGTAACATCGTAGCGAATAATTCACCCCTCCACTTT.

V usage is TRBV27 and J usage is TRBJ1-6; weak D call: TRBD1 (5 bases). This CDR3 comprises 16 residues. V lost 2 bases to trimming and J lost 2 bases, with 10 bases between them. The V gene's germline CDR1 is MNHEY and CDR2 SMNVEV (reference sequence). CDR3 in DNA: TGTGCCAGCAGTTTAATTTCGGGGGCCTATAATTCACCCCTCCACTTT. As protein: CASSLISGAYNSPLHF.

The CDR3 sequence is CASSERGNEQFF. Here the CDR3 DNA reads TGTGCCAGCAGTGAACGGGGAAATGAGCAGTTCTTC. The rearrangement uses TRBV6-1 and TRBJ2-1; a possible D gene is TRBD2 (5 bases). The germline V and J ends were trimmed by 2 bases and 7 bases, with 6 bases remaining between them. From germline, CDR1 is MNHNS and CDR2 SASEGT. The CDR3 covers 12 residues.

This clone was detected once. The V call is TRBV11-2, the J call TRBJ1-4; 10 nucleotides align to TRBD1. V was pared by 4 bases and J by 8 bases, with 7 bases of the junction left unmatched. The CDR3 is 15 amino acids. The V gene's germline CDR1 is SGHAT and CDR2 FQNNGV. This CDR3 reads CASSSRTGGGEKLFF. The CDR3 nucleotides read TGTGCCAGCAGCTCCAGGACAGGGGGTGGAGAAAAACTGTTTTTT.

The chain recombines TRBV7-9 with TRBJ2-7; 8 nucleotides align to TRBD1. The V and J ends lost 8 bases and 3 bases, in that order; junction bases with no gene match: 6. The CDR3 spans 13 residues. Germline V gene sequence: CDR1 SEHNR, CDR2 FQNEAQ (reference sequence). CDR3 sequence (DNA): TGTGCCAGCGCCGGGACAGGCTTCTACGAGCAGTACTTC. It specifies CASAGTGFYEQYF.

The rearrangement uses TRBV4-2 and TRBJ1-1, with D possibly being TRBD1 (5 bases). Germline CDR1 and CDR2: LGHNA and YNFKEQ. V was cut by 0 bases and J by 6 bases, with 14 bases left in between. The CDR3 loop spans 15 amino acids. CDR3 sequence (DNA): TGTGCCAGCAGCCAAGATCATGGCAGGGAAGCTGAAGCTTTCTTT. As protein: CASSQDHGREAEAFF.

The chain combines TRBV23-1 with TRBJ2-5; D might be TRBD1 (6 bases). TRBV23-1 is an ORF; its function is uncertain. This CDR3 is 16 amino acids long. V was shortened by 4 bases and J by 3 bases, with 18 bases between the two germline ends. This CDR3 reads CASSRPGDNHKETQYF. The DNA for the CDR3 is TGCGCCAGCAGTCGCCCCGGGGACAATCACAAAGAGACCCAGTACTTC.